Listed below are T cell receptor beta chains from one sample, sequenced in a study of T cell changes during pregnancy in multiple sclerosis. Generated by immunoSEQ multiplex PCR, the TCRdb table keeps only in-frame clones and is missing some. The sample shows some 39,000 clones, about 88% of them seen only once. Source: CD8+ T cells from peripheral blood mononuclear cells, taken in the first trimester of pregnancy. Source of these receptors: a female donor with multiple sclerosis, enrolled in a pregnancy study. Each CDR3 is given with its conserved first and last residue. A D gene is named only where the DNA matches it firmly. Clone size, where shown, is once, few, many, or a class for clones that have expanded.

TRBJ1-1	TRBV9	once	TRBD1	TGTGCCAGCAGCGAAGGGGGCGCCGGCACTGAAGCTTTCTTT	CASSEGGAGTEAFF
TRBJ2-1	TRBV2	NA	TRBD2	TGTGCCAGCAGTGAGCCTAGCGGGGGGGCAGATGAGCAGTTCTTC	CASSEPSGGADEQFF
TRBJ2-7	TRBV13	NA	NA	TGTGCCAGCAGCTTAGAAGGGGGTAGCGAGCAGTACTTC	CASSLEGGSEQYF
TRBJ2-7	TRBV7-2	NA	NA	TGTGCCAGCAGCCCAGGGGTATACAACTACGAGCAGTACTTC	CASSPGVYNYEQYF
TRBJ2-3	TRBV6-5	NA	NA	TGTGCCAGCAGTTACCTGTACGGGGGTCCACCAGATACGCAGTATTTT	CASSYLYGGPPDTQYF
TRBJ2-7	TRBV11-2	NA	TRBD2	TGTGCCAGCAGCTTAAGTAGCGGGGACTACGAGCAGTACTTC	CASSLSSGDYEQYF
TRBJ2-3	TRBV7-9	once	TRBD2	TGTGCCAGCCAGGGGACTAGTGGGAGGGATACGCAGTATTTT	CASQGTSGRDTQYF
TRBJ1-2	TRBV19	NA	TRBD1	TGTGCCAGTACCGATGGGGACAGGGGGCTACCCGACTATGGCTACACCTTC	CASTDGDRGLPDYGYTF
TRBJ2-1	TRBV19	NA	TRBD1	TGTGCCAGCGGACAGGTTAGCTCCTACAATGAGCAGTTCTTC	CASGQVSSYNEQFF
TRBJ1-1	TRBV7-8	NA	NA	TGTGCCAGCAGCTTATATGAGGGAATGAACACTGAAGCTTTCTTT	CASSLYEGMNTEAFF
TRBJ2-2	TRBV7-9	NA	NA	TGTGCCAGCAGCTCCGAGGTCGGGGAGCTGTTTTTT	CASSSEVGELFF
TRBJ2-2	TRBV6-4	NA	NA	TGTGCCAGCAGTGATGGGCCCACCGGGGAGCTGTTTTTT	CASSDGPTGELFF
TRBJ2-7	TRBV10-3	NA	NA	TGTGCCCTCAGATGGGACACCGGTTCCTACGAGCAGTACTTC	CALRWDTGSYEQYF
TRBJ2-7	TRBV13	NA	TRBD1	TGTGCCACCAACAGGGGAGAAGAGCAGTACTTC	CATNRGEEQYF
TRBJ2-2	TRBV4-2	NA	TRBD2	TGTGCCAGCAGCCCCGGGACTAGCGGGAACACCGGGGAGCTGTTTTTT	CASSPGTSGNTGELFF
TRBJ2-1	TRBV18	NA	NA	TGTGCCAGCTCACCACCGAGGCCTGACGAGCAGTTCTTC	CASSPPRPDEQFF
TRBJ1-6	TRBV4-3	NA	NA	TGCGCCAGCAGCCAAGTGATGGAGGGAGACTCACCCCTCCACTTT	CASSQVMEGDSPLHF
TRBJ2-7	TRBV4-2	NA	TRBD1	TGTGCCAGCAGCCCAAAGACAGGGGGCTACGAGCAGTACTTC	CASSPKTGGYEQYF
TRBJ2-7	TRBV9	NA	TRBD2	TGTGCCAGCAGCGCTAGCGGGGGGCTTACTTACGAGCAGTACTTC	CASSASGGLTYEQYF
TRBJ2-1	TRBV11-2	once	NA	TGTGCCAGCAGCTTAGTAGCAGCCTACAATGAGCAGTTCTTC	CASSLVAAYNEQFF
TRBJ2-2	TRBV10-3	NA	TRBD1	TGTGCCATCAGTGATCCCGGGACAGGTGCGGCCGGGGAGCTGTTTTTT	CAISDPGTGAAGELFF
TRBJ1-5	TRBV19	NA	NA	TGTGCCAGTAGTCTAGGTTTTTATAGCAATCAGCCCCAGCATTTT	CASSLGFYSNQPQHF
TRBJ2-2	TRBV29-1	NA	NA	TGCAGCGTTGTAGGGGGCACCGGGGAGCTGTTTTTT	CSVVGGTGELFF
TRBJ1-1	TRBV19	few	TRBD1	TGTGCCAGTAGTATAAGGGACAGGGGGCGAGGGACTGAAGCTTTCTTT	CASSIRDRGRGTEAFF
TRBJ2-7	TRBV7-9	NA	TRBD2	TGTGCCAGCAGCCACAGGGGCGGGGGGGCGGCCTACGAGCAGTACTTC	CASSHRGGGAAYEQYF
TRBJ2-2	TRBV19	NA	NA	TGTGCCAGTAGTATAGGTACAGGGTACACCGGGGAGCTGTTTTTT	CASSIGTGYTGELFF
TRBJ2-3	TRBV9	NA	TRBD2	TGTGCCAGCAGCCCCGGGACTAGCGGGGGAAGCACAGATACGCAGTATTTT	CASSPGTSGGSTDTQYF
TRBJ1-1	TRBV7-6	NA	NA	TGTGCCAGCAGCTTAGCAGGGGGTGAAGCTTTCTTT	CASSLAGGEAFF
TRBJ2-1	TRBV9	NA	TRBD2	TGTGCCAGCAGCGAGGATAGCGGGGGGCACAATGAGCAGTTCTTC	CASSEDSGGHNEQFF
TRBJ2-7	TRBV25-1	NA	NA	TGTGCCAGCAGTGAATCCGGGACACCTCCGGACGAGCAGTACTTC	CASSESGTPPDEQYF
TRBJ2-3	TRBV30	NA	TRBD2	TGTGCCTGGAGTGTACGGGGGGACGATACGCAGTATTTT	CAWSVRGDDTQYF